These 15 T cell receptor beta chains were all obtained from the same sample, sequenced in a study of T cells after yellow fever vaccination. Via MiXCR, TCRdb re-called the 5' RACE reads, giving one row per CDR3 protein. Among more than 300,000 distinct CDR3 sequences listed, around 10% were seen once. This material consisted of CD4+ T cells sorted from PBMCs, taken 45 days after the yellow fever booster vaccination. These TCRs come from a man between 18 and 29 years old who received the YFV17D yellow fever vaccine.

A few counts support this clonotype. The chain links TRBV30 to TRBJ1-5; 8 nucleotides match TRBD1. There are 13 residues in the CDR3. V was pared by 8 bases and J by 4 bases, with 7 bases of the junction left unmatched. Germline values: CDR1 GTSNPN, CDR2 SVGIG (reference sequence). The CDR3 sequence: CAASTGENQPQHF. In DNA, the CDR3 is TGTGCCGCCTCGACAGGGGAGAATCAGCCCCAGCATTTT.

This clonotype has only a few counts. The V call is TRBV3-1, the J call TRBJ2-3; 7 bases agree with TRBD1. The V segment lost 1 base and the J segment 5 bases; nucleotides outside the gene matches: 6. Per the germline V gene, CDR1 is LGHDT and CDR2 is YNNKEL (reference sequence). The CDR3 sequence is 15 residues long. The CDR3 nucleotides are TGTGCCAGCAGCCAAGGGACAGGAGCGCTAGATACGCAGTATTTT. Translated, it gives CASSQGTGALDTQYF.

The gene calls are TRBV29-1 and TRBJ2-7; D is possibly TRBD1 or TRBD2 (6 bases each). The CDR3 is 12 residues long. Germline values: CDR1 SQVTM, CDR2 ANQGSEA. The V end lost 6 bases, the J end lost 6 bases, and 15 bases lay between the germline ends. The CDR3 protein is CSVLVQGGEQYF. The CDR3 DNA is TGCAGCGTGTTAGTACAGGGAGGCGAGCAGTACTTC.

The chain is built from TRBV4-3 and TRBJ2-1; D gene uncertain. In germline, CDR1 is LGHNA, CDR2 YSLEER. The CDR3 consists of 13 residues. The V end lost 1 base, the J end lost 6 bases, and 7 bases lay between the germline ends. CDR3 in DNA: TGCGCCAGCAGCCAAGTCCCCTCCAATGAGCAGTTCTTC. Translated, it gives CASSQVPSNEQFF.

The CDR3 nucleotides read TGTGCCAGCAGCTTCTGGGGGTCCCAAGAGACCCAGTACTTC. Translated: CASSFWGSQETQYF. The chain carries TRBV5-4 and TRBJ2-5; D might be TRBD1 or TRBD2, each matching 5 bases. The CDR3 loop spans 14 amino acids. V was pared by 2 bases and J by 1 base, with 9 bases between. Germline CDR1 SGHNT, CDR2 YYREEE (reference sequence).

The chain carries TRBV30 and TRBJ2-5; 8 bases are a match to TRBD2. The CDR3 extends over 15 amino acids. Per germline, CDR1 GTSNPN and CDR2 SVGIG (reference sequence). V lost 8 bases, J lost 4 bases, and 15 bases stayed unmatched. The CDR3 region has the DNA TGTGCCCGGAAGGGAGGCGGGGGGCGAACAGAGACCCAGTACTTC. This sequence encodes CARKGGGGRTETQYF.

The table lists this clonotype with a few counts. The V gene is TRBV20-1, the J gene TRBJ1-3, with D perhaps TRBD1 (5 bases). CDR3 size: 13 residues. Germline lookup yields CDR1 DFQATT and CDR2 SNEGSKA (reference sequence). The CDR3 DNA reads TGCGCGGGGCGGGAAGGGCCTGGAAACACCATATATTTT. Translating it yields CAGREGPGNTIYF.

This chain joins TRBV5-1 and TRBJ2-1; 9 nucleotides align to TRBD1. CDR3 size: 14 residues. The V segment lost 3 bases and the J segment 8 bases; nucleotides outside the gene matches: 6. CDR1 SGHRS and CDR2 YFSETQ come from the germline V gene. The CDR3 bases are TGCGCCAGCAGCTCCGGGACAGGGTACGATGAGCAGTTCTTC. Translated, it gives CASSSGTGYDEQFF.

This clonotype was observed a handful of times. This CDR3 is CASSVRTGRADTQYF. CDR3 bases: TGTGCCAGCAGCGTAAGGACAGGGAGGGCAGATACGCAGTATTTT. The chain is built from TRBV9 and TRBJ2-3, with a possible D match to TRBD1 (8 bases). CDR3 size: 15 residues. Germline assignment: CDR1 SGDLS and CDR2 YYNGEE. The V end was cut by 1 base, the J end by 4 bases, with 13 bases between. The full variable domain, its missing parts supplied by reference TRBV9 and TRBJ2-3, is DSGVTQTPKHLITATGQRVTLRCSPRSGDLSVYWYQQSLDQGLQFLIQYYNGEERAKGNILERFSAQQFPDLHSELNLSSLELGDSALYFCASSVRTGRADTQYFGPGTRLTVL.

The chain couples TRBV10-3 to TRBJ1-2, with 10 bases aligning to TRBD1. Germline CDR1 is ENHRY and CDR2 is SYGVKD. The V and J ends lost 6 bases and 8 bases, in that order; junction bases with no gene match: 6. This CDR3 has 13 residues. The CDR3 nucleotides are TGTGCCATCAGGCAGACAGGGGGCGAGGGCTACACCTTC. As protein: CAIRQTGGEGYTF.

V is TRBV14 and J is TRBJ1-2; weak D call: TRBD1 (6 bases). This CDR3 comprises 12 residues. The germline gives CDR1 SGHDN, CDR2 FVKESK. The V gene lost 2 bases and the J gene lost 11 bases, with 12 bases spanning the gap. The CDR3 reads CASSQTTGFYTF. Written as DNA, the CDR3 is TGTGCCAGCAGCCAAACGACAGGATTTTACACCTTC.

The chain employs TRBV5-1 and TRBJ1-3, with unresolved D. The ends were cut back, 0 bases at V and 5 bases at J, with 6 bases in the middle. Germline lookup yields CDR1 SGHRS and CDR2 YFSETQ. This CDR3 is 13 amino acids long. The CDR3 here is CASSLGVRNTIYF. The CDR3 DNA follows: TGCGCCAGCAGCTTGGGGGTACGAAACACCATATATTTT. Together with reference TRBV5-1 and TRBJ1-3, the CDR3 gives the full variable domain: KAGVTQTPRYLIKTRGQQVTLSCSPISGHRSVSWYQQTPGQGLQFLFEYFSETQRNKGNFPGRFSGRQFSNSRSEMNVSTLELGDSALYLCASSLGVRNTIYFGEGSWLTVV.

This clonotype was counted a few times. The CDR3 spells CATSDFASGRGRSYEQYF. CDR3 bases: TGTGCCACCAGTGATTTCGCCTCAGGACGCGGGCGGTCCTACGAGCAGTACTTC. This chain links TRBV24-1 with TRBJ2-7, with a tentative D call TRBD2 (5 bases). V was clipped by 1 base and J by 1 base, with 19 bases between them. The germline V gene has CDR1 KGHDR and CDR2 SFDVKD. The CDR3 has 18 residues.

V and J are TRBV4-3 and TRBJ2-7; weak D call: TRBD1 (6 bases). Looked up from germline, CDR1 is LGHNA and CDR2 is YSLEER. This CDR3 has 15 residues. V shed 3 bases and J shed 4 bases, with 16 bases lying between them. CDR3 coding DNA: TGCGCCAGCAGCCACAACCGGGACAAGAAGTACGAGCAGTACGTC. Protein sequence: CASSHNRDKKYEQYV.

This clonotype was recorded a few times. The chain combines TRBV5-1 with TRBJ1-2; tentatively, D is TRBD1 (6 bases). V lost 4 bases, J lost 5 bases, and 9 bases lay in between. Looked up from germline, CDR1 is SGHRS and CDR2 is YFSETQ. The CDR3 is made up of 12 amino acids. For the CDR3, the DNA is TGCGCCAGCAGCGGACAGCGGTATGGCTACACCTTC. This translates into CASSGQRYGYTF.